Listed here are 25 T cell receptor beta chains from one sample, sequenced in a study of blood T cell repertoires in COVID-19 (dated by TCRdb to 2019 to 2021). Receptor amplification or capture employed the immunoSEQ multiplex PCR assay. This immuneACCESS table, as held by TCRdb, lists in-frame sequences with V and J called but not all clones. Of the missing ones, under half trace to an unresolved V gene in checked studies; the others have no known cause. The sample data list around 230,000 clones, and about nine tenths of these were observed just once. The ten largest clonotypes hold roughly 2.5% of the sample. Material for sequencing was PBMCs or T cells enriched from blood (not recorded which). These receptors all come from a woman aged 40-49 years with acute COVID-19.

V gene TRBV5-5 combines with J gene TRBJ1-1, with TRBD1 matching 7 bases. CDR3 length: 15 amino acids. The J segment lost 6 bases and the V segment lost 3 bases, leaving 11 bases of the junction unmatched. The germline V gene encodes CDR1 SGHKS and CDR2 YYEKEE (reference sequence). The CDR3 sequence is CASSWSLRQGPEAFF. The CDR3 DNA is TGTGCCAGCAGCTGGTCGCTCAGACAGGGTCCTGAAGCTTTCTTT. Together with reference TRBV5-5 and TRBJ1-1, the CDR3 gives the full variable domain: DAGVTQSPTHLIKTRGQQVTLRCSPISGHKSVSWYQQVLGQGPQFIFQYYEKEERGRGNFPDRFSARQFPNYSSELNVNALLLGDSALYLCASSWSLRQGPEAFFGQGTRLTVV.

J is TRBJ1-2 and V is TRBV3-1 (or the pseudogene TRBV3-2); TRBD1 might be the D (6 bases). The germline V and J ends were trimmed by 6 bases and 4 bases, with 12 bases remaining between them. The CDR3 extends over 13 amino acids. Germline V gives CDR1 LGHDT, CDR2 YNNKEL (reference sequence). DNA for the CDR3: TGTGCCAGCAGTAACAGGGACACCTATGGCTACACCTTC. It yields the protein CASSNRDTYGYTF.

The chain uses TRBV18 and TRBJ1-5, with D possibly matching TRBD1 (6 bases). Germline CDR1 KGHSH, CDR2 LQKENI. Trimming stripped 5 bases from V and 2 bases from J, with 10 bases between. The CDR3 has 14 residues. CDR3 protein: CASSGDNRNQPQHF. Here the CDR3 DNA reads TGTGCCAGCTCAGGGGACAACCGCAATCAGCCCCAGCATTTT. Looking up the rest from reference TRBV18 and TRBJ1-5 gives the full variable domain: NAGVMQNPRHLVRRRGQEARLRCSPMKGHSHVYWYRQLPEEGLKFMVYLQKENIIDESGMPKERFSAEFPKEGPSILRIQQVVRGDSAAYFCASSGDNRNQPQHFGDGTRLSIL.

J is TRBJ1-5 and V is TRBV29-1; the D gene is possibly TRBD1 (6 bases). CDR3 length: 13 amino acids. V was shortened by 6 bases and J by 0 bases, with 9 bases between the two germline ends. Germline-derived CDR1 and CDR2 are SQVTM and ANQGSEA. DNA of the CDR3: TGCAGCGTCGGGACAAATAGCAATCAGCCCCAGCATTTT. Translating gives CSVGTNSNQPQHF.

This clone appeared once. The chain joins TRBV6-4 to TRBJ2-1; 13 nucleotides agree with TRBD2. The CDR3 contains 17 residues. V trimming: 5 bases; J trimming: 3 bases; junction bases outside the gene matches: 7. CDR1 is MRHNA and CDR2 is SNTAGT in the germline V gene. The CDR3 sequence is CASSSLWTSGGYNEQFF. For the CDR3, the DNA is TGTGCCAGCAGTTCGCTATGGACTAGCGGGGGCTACAATGAGCAGTTCTTC.

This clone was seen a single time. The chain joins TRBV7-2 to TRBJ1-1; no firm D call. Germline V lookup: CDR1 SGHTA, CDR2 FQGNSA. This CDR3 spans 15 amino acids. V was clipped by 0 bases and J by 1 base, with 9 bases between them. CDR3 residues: CASSLAGVQNTEAFF. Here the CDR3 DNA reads TGTGCCAGCAGCTTAGCCGGGGTTCAGAACACTGAAGCTTTCTTT.

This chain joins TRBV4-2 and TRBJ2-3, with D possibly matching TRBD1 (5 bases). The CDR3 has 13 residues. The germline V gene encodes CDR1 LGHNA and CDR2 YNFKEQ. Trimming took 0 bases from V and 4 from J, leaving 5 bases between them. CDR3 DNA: TGTGCCAGCAGCCAAGAAGGGGCAGATACGCAGTATTTT. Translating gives CASSQEGADTQYF.

The CDR3 reads CASSARVSPGTDTQYF. The CDR3 coding sequence is TGTGCCAGCAGCGCCCGAGTATCACCCGGCACAGATACGCAGTATTTT. The chain links TRBV9 to TRBJ2-3; D not certain. The length of the CDR3 is 16 residues. V lost 3 bases and J lost 1, with 15 bases in between. The germline CDR1 and CDR2 sequences are SGDLS and YYNGEE.

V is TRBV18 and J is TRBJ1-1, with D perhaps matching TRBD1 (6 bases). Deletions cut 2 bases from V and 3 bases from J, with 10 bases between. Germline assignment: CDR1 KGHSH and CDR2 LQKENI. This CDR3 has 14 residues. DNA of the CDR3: TGTGCCAGCTCACCAGGAGCAGGGGACACTGAAGCTTTCTTT. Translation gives CASSPGAGDTEAFF.

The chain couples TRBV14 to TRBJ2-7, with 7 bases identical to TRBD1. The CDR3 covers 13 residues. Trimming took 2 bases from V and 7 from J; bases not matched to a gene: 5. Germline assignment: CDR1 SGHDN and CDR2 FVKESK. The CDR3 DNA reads TGTGCCAGCAGCCAACCACAGGGGCGGGAGCAGTACTTC. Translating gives CASSQPQGREQYF.

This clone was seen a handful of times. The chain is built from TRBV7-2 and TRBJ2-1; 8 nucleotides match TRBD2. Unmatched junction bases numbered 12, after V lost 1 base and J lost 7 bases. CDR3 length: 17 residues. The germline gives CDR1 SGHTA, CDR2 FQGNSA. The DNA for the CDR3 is TGTGCCAGCAGCTTAGATGTGGGGACTAGGGCCAAAAATGAGCAGTTCTTC. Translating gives CASSLDVGTRAKNEQFF.

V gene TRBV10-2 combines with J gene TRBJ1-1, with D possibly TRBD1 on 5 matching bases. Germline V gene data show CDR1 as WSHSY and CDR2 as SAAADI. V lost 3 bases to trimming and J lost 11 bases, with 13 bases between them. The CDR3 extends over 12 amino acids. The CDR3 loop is CASSDLGGMAFF. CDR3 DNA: TGCGCCAGCAGTGACCTCGGGGGGATGGCTTTCTTT.

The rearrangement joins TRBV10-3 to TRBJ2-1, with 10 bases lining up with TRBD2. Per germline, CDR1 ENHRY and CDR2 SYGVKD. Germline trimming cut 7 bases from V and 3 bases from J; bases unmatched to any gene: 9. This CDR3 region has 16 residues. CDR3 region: CAIILTGTSDYNEQFF. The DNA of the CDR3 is TGTGCCATCATTTTAACCGGGACTAGCGACTACAATGAGCAGTTCTTC.

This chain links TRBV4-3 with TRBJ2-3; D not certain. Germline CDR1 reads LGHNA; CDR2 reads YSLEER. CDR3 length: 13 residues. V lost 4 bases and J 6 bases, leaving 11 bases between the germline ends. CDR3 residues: CASSPFRSDTQYF. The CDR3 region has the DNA TGCGCCAGCAGCCCATTCCGGAGCGATACGCAGTATTTT.

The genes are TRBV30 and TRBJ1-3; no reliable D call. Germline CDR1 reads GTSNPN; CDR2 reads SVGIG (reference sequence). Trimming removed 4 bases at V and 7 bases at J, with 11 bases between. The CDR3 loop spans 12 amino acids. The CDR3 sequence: CAWKASANTIYF. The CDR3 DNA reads TGTGCCTGGAAAGCCTCTGCGAACACCATATATTTT.

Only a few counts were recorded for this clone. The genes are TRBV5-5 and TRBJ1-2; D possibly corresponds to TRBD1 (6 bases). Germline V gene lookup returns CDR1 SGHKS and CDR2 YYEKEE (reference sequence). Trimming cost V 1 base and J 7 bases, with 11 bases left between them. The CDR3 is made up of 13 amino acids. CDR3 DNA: TGTGCCAGCAGCTTGACCGCAGGGGCTGGCTACACCTTC. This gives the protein CASSLTAGAGYTF.

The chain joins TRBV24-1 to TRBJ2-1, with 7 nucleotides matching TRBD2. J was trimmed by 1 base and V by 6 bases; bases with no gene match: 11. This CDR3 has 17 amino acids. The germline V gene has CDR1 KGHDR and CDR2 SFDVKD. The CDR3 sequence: CATSPLVGGSSYNEQFF. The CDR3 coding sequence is TGTGCCACCAGTCCCCTTGTCGGCGGGAGTTCCTACAATGAGCAGTTCTTC.

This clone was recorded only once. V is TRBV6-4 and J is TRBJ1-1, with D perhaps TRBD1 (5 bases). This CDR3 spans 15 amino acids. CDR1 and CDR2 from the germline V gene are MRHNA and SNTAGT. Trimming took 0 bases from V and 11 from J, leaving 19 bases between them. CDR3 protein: CASSDSARGGGFAFF. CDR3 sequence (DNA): TGTGCCAGCAGTGACTCCGCTCGGGGTGGGGGGTTTGCTTTCTTT.

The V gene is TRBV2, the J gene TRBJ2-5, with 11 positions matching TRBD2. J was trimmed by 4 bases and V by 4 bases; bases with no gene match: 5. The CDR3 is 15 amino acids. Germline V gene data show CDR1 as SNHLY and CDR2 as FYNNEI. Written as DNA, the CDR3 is TGTGCCAGCAGTGCGACTAGCGGGATAGCAGAGACCCAGTACTTC. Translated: CASSATSGIAETQYF.

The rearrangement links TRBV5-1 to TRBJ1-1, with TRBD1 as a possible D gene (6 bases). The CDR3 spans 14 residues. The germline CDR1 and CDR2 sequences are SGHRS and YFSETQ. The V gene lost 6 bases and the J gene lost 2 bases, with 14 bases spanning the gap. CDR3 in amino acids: CASTWGTTNTEAFF. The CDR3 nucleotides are TGCGCCAGCACCTGGGGGACAACCAACACTGAAGCTTTCTTT.

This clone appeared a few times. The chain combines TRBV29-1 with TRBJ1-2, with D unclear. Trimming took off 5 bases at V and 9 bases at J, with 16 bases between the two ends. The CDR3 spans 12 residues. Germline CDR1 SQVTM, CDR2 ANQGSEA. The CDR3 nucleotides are TGCAGCGTTTCGGAGGCAAACGGGAGCTACACCTTC. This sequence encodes CSVSEANGSYTF.

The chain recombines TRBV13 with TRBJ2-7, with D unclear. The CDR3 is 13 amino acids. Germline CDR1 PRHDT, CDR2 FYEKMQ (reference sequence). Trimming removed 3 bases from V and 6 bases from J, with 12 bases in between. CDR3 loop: CASSLVDSAEQYV. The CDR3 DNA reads TGTGCCAGCAGCTTGGTAGATAGTGCCGAGCAGTACGTC.

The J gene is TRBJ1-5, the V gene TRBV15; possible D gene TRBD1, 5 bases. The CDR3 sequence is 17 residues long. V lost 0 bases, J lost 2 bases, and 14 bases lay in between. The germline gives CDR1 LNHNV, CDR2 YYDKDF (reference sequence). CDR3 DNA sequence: TGTGCCACCAGCAGAGAGGACAAGCCGGGGGGCAATCAGCCCCAGCATTTT. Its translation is CATSREDKPGGNQPQHF.

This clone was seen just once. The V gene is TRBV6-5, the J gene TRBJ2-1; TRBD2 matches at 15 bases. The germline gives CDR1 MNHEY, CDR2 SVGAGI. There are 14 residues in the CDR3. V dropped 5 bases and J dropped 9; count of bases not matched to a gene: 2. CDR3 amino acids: CASSPGLAGGEQFF. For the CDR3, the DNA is TGTGCCAGCAGTCCGGGACTAGCGGGGGGTGAGCAGTTCTTC.

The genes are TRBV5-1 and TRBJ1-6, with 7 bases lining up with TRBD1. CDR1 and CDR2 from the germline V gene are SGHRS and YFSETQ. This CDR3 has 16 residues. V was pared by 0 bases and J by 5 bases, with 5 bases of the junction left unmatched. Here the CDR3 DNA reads TGCGCCAGCAGCTTGGAAGGACAGGCAAATAATTCACCCCTCCACTTT. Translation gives CASSLEGQANNSPLHF.